The 2 T cell receptor beta chains below were found in one sample sequenced in a study of OX40 agonist ivuxolimab in advanced cancers. Clones were sequenced by immunoSEQ multiplex PCR, and TCRdb holds only the in-frame ones, with some missing. The sample lists tens of thousands of clones, 88% occurring once. This specimen was CD4+ or CD8+ T cells sorted from blood, taken in a trial of the OX40 agonist ivuxolimab. The receptor set was obtained from an adult with an advanced solid tumor such as melanoma, head and neck, liver or kidney cancer.

The chain links TRBV9 to TRBJ1-1, with 7 bases matching TRBD1. V lost 4 bases and J lost 6; bases outside the gene matches: 12. The CDR3 sequence is 15 residues long. Per germline, CDR1 SGDLS and CDR2 YYNGEE. CDR3 DNA: TGTGCCAGCAGCCCCCGAAGACAGGGCTGGGCTGAAGCTTTCTTT. This sequence encodes CASSPRRQGWAEAFF. Complete variable domain (other parts from reference TRBV9 and TRBJ1-1): DSGVTQTPKHLITATGQRVTLRCSPRSGDLSVYWYQQSLDQGLQFLIQYYNGEERAKGNILERFSAQQFPDLHSELNLSSLELGDSALYFCASSPRRQGWAEAFFGQGTRLTVV.

V gene TRBV5-1 combines with J gene TRBJ2-2; 8 bases line up with TRBD1. The CDR3 consists of 14 residues. V shed 9 bases, J shed 0 bases, and the junction held 4 bases outside the gene matches. The germline gives CDR1 SGHRS, CDR2 YFSETQ. This chain's CDR3 is CATATGANTGELFF. DNA for the CDR3: TGCGCCACCGCGACAGGGGCGAACACCGGGGAGCTGTTTTTT. The full variable domain, with the rest looked up from reference TRBV5-1 and TRBJ2-2, is KAGVTQTPRYLIKTRGQQVTLSCSPISGHRSVSWYQQTPGQGLQFLFEYFSETQRNKGNFPGRFSGRQFSNSRSEMNVSTLELGDSALYLCATATGANTGELFFGEGSRLTVL.